Listed below are T cell receptor beta chains from one sample, sequenced in a study of shared clonotypes between healthy human individuals. TCRdb keeps only in-frame clones here, not all; method: immunoSEQ multiplex PCR. The sample consists of fewer than 2.5 million clones, 80% to 95% of them appearing once. Sequenced input: naive CD4+ T cells from PBMCs. These receptors all come from a man younger than 35 in good health. Some clones in this sample may be carry-over from other donors' samples. The CDR3 runs from the conserved cysteine through the conserved F or W. A D gene is named only where the DNA matches it firmly. For some rows the clone size is stated as once, few or many, or as a class when expanded; others skip it.

TRBV18	-	-	TRBJ1-5	CASSPPGENQPQHF	TGTGCCAGCTCACCACCCGGAGAAAATCAGCCCCAGCATTTT
TRBV7-2	-	-	TRBJ2-5	CASSLVDAPETQYF	TGTGCCAGCAGCTTAGTTGATGCTCCCGAGACCCAGTACTTC
TRBV7-8	-	-	TRBJ1-1	CASSLGQIGSAFF	TGTGCCAGCAGCCTTGGACAGATCGGGTCAGCTTTCTTT
TRBV28	-	-	TRBJ2-6	CASSPQGYGANVLTF	TGTGCCAGCAGTCCCCAGGGCTATGGGGCCAACGTCCTGACTTTC
TRBV5-5	-	-	TRBJ1-3	CASSLMEGNTIYF	TGTGCCAGCAGCTTGATGGAAGGAAACACCATATATTTT
TRBV19	TRBD2	-	TRBJ2-7	CASSMRVVREGRYEQYF	TGTGCCAGTAGTATGCGGGTGGTGCGGGAGGGCCGATACGAGCAGTACTTC
TRBV9	-	-	TRBJ2-5	CASSERIQETQYF	TGTGCCAGCAGCGAGAGGATACAAGAGACCCAGTACTTC
TRBV25-1	-	once	TRBJ2-1	CASSPNEAGSYNEQFF	TGTGCCAGCAGCCCGAACGAGGCAGGGTCCTACAATGAGCAGTTCTTC
TRBV18	-	-	TRBJ1-5	CASSPPWGADQPQHF	TGTGCCAGCTCACCACCGTGGGGGGCTGATCAGCCCCAGCATTTT
TRBV7-3	-	-	TRBJ2-5	CASSLRADGSLETQYF	TGTGCCAGCAGCTTAAGGGCGGACGGTTCGCTAGAGACCCAGTACTTC
TRBV6-6	-	-	TRBJ2-1	CASSYSGYNEQFF	TGTGCCAGCAGTTACTCGGGGTACAATGAGCAGTTCTTC
TRBV6-1	-	-	TRBJ2-7	CASSEWGETYEQYF	TGTGCCAGCAGTGAATGGGGAGAAACCTACGAGCAGTACTTC
TRBV28	-	-	TRBJ1-3	CASSRGGALSSGNTIYF	TGTGCCAGCAGCCGGGGGGGGGCACTGAGCTCTGGAAACACCATATATTTT
TRBV6-1	-	-	TRBJ1-4	CASSERQRTRGSEKLFF	TGTGCCAGCAGTGAACGACAGCGAACGAGGGGGTCTGAAAAACTGTTTTTT
TRBV18	TRBD2	-	TRBJ2-1	CASSPPGSGRYNEQFF	TGTGCCAGCTCACCACCGGGTAGCGGGAGGTACAATGAGCAGTTCTTC
TRBV5-1	TRBD1	-	TRBJ1-2	CASSPWTGGGYGYTF	TGCGCCAGCAGCCCGTGGACAGGGGGCGGGTATGGCTACACCTTC
TRBV7-9	-	-	TRBJ2-4	CASSKGWREAKNIQYF	TGTGCCAGCAGCAAAGGCTGGCGAGAGGCCAAAAACATTCAGTACTTC
TRBV18	-	few	TRBJ1-1	CASRPVGQRNTEAFF	TGTGCCAGTCGTCCTGTCGGACAGAGGAACACTGAAGCTTTCTTT
TRBV18	-	few	TRBJ1-2	CASSPYVVGPYGYTF	TGTGCCAGCTCACCATATGTTGTGGGCCCTTATGGCTACACCTTC